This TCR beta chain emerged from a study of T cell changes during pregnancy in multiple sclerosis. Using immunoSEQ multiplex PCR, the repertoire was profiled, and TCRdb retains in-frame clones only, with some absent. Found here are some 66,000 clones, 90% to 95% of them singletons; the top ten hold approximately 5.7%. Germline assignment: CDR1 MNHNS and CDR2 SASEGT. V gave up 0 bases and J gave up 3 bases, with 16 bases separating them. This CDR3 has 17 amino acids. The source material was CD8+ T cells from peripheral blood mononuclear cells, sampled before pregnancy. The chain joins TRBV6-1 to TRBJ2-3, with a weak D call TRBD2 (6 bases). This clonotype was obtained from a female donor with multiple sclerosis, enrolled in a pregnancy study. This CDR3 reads CASSEALGLRSTDTQYF. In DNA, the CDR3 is TGTGCCAGCAGTGAAGCACTTGGACTAAGATCGACAGATACGCAGTATTTT.